The T cell receptor beta chain under discussion was sequenced for a study of naive and memory T cell subsets. In its sample, this clonotype was seen many times. Its antigen remains unidentified. CDR1 is SGHRS and CDR2 is YFSETQ in the germline V gene. CDR3 length: 14 amino acids. Germline trimming cut 10 bases from V and 6 bases from J; bases unmatched to any gene: 11. Ligated cDNA underwent four rounds of PCR with nested alpha and beta constant region primers and SP2. Reverse transcription of blood and skin TCR RNA was primed at alpha and beta constant regions. From the 5' RACE reads, TCRdb called clonotypes with MiXCR, one entry per CDR3 protein. The sample lists roughly 60,000 distinct CDR3 sequences; about 7% were seen once. TCR cDNA received a 3' ligated oligonucleotide that carried a UMI. Whole blood, roughly 2.5 ml, came from adult healthy volunteers. Study-wide findings and caveats: Potentially, T cell activation and differentiation skew this RNA-based measurement.

The V call is TRBV5-1, the J call TRBJ1-5, with TRBD1 matching over 9 bases. The origin of this receptor is a male donor in good health. The CDR3 loop reads CARWDRVSTQPQHF. CDR3 sequence (DNA): TGCGCCCGATGGGACAGGGTATCGACTCAGCCCCAGCATTTT.